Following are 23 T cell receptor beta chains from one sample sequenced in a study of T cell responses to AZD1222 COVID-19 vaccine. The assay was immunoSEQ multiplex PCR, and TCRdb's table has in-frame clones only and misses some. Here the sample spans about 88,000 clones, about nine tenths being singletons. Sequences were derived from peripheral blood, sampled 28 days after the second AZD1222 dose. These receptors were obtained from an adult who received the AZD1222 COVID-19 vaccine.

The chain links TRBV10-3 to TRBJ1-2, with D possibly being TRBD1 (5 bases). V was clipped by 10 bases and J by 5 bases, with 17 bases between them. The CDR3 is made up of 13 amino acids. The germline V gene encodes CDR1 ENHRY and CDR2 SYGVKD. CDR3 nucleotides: TGTGCCAACCAGCTGGGGGACGGTTATGGCTACACCTTC. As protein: CANQLGDGYGYTF.

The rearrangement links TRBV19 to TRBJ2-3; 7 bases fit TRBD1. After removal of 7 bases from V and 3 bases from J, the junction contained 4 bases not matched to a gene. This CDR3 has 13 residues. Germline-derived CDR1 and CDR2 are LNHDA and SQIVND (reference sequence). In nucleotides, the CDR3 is TGTGCCAGTAAAAGACAGGGAACAGATACGCAGTATTTT. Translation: CASKRQGTDTQYF.

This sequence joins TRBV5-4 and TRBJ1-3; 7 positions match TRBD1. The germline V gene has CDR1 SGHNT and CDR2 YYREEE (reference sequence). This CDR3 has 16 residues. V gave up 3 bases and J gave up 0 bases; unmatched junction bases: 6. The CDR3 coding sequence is TGTGCCAGCAGCTCCCGGGACAGCTCCTCTGGAAACACCATATATTTT. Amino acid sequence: CASSSRDSSSGNTIYF.

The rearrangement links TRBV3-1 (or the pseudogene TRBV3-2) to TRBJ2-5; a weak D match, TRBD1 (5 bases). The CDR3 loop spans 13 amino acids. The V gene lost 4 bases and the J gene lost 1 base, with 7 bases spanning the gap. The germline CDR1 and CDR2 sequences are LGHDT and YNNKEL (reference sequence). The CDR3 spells CASSRRVQETQYF. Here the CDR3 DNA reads TGTGCCAGCAGCCGCAGGGTCCAAGAGACCCAGTACTTC.

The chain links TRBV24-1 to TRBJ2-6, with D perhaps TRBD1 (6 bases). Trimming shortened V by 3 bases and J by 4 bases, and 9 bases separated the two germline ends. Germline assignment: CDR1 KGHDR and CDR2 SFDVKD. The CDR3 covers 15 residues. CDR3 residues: CATSDARGGANVLTF. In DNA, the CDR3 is TGTGCCACCAGTGATGCCAGGGGAGGGGCCAACGTCCTGACTTTC.

CDR3 bases: TGTGCCTGGGGGCCCGGAAACACCATATATTTT. Its protein product is CAWGPGNTIYF. The J gene is TRBJ1-3, the V gene TRBV30; no reliable D call. The CDR3 extends over 11 amino acids. V was pared by 5 bases and J by 4 bases, with 6 bases between. Germline V gives CDR1 GTSNPN, CDR2 SVGIG (reference sequence).

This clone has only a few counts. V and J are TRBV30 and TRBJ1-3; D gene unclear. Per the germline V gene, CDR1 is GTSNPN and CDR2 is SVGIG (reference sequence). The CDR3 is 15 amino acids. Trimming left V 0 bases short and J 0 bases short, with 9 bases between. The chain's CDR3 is CAWSVGRASGNTIYF. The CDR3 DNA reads TGTGCCTGGAGTGTTGGCCGCGCCTCTGGAAACACCATATATTTT.

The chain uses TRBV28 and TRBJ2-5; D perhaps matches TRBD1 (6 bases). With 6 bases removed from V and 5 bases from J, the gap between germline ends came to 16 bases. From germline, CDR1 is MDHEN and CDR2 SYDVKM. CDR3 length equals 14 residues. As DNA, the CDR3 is TGTGCCAGCAGGCCGAACAGGGATGCGGAGACCCAGTACTTC. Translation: CASRPNRDAETQYF.

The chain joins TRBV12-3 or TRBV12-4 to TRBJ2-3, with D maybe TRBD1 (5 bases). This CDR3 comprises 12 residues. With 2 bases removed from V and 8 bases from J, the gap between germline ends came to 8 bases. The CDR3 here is CASSLQGFTQYF. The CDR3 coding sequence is TGTGCCAGCAGTTTACAGGGTTTTACGCAGTATTTT.

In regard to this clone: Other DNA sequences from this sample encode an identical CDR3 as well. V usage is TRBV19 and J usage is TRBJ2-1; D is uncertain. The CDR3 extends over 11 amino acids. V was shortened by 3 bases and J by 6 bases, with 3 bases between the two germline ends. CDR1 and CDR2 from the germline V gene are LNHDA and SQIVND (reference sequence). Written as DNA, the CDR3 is TGTGCCAGTAGTATCGGCAATGAGCAGTTCTTC. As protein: CASSIGNEQFF.

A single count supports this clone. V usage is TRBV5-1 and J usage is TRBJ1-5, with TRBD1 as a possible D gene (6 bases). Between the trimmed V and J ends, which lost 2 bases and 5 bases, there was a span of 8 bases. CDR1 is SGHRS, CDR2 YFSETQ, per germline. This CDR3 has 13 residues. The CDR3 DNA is TGCGCCAGCAGCTTAGGGGGGGATCAGCCCCAGCATTTT. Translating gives CASSLGGDQPQHF. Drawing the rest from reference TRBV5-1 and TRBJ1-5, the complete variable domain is KAGVTQTPRYLIKTRGQQVTLSCSPISGHRSVSWYQQTPGQGLQFLFEYFSETQRNKGNFPGRFSGRQFSNSRSEMNVSTLELGDSALYLCASSLGGDQPQHFGDGTRLSIL.

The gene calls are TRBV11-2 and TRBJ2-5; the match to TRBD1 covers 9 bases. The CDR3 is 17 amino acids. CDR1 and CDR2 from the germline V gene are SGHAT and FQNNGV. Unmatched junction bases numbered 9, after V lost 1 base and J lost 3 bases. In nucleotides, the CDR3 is TGTGCCAGCAGCTTAGGAGCTCGGGACAGGGACGAAGAGACCCAGTACTTC. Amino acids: CASSLGARDRDEETQYF. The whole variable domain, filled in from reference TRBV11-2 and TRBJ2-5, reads EAGVAQSPRYKIIEKRQSVAFWCNPISGHATLYWYQQILGQGPKLLIQFQNNGVVDDSQLPKDRFSAERLKGVDSTLKIQPAKLEDSAVYLCASSLGARDRDEETQYFGPGTRLLVL.

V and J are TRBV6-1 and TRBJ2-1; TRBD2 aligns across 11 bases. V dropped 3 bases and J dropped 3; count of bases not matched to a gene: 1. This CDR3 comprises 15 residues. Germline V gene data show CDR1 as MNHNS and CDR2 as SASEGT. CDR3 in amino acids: CASSETSGVYNEQFF. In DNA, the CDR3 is TGTGCCAGCAGTGAGACTAGCGGGGTCTACAATGAGCAGTTCTTC.

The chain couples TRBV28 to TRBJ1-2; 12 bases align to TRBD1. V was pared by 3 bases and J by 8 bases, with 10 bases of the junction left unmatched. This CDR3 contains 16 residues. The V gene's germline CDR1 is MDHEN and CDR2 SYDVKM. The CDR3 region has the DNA TGTGCCAGCAGTTTCGTAACCCCCGGGACAGGGGGCGGCTACACCTTC. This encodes CASSFVTPGTGGGYTF.

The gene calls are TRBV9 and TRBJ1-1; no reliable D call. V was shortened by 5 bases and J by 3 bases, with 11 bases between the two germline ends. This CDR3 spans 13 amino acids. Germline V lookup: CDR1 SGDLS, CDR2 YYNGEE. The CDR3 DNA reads TGTGCCAGCAGTCAGTTGTTGTACACTGAAGCTTTCTTT. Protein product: CASSQLLYTEAFF. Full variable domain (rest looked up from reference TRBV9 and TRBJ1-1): DSGVTQTPKHLITATGQRVTLRCSPRSGDLSVYWYQQSLDQGLQFLIQYYNGEERAKGNILERFSAQQFPDLHSELNLSSLELGDSALYFCASSQLLYTEAFFGQGTRLTVV.

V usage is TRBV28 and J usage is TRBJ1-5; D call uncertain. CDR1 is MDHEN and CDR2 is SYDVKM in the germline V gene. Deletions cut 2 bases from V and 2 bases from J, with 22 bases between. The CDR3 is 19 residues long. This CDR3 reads CASSLRVGKGRIGNQPQHF. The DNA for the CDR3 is TGTGCCAGCAGTTTAAGGGTCGGTAAGGGAAGGATTGGCAATCAGCCCCAGCATTTT.

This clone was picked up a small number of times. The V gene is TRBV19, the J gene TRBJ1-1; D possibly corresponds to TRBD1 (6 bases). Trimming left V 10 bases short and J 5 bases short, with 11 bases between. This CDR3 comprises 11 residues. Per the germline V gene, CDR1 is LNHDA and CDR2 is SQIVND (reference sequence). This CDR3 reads CATQGWTEAFF. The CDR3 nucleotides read TGTGCCACCCAGGGGTGGACTGAAGCTTTCTTT.

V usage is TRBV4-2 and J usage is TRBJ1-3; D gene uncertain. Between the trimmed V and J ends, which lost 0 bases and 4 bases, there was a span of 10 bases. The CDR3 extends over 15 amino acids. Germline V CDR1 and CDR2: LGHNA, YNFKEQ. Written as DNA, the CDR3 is TGTGCCAGCAGCCAAGACGCCCGGAGGGGAAACACCATATATTTT. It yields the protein CASSQDARRGNTIYF.

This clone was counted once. The CDR3 sequence: CASSSGRTYGYTF. The CDR3 coding sequence is TGTGCCAGCAGCTCCGGGAGAACCTATGGCTACACCTTC. J is TRBJ1-2 and V is TRBV28; no definite D call. The CDR3 covers 13 residues. Between the trimmed V and J ends, which lost 6 bases and 4 bases, there was a span of 12 bases. The germline gives CDR1 MDHEN, CDR2 SYDVKM.

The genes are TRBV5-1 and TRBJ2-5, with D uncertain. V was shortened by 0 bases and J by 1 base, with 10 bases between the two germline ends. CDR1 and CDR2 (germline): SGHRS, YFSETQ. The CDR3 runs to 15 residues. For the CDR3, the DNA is TGCGCCAGCAGCTTGGAAGGCAGGAGCCAAGAGACCCAGTACTTC. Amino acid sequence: CASSLEGRSQETQYF.

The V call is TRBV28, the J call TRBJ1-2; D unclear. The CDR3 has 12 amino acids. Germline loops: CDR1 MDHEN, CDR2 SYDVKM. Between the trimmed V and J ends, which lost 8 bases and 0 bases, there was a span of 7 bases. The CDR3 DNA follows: TGTGCCAGCGGGCAGACTAACTATGGCTACACCTTC. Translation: CASGQTNYGYTF.

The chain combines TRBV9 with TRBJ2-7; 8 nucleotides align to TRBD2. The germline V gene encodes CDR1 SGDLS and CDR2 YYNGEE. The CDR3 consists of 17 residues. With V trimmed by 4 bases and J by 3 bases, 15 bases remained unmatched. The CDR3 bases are TGTGCCAGCAGCACTCCCAGAGGGGGGACTAGACGCTACGAGCAGTACTTC. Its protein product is CASSTPRGGTRRYEQYF.

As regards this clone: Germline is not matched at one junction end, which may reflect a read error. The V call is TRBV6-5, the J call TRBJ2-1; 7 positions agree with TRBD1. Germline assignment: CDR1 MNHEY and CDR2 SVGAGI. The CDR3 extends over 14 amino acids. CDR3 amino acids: CATRGIHSRGGRIF. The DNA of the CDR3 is TGTGCCACAAGGGGGATCCACTCCAGAGGGGGCCGGATCTTC.